This T cell receptor beta chain was identified in a study of cytomegalovirus exposure and HLA in healthy donors (TCRdb year 2017). As for the study more broadly: According to an earlier analysis of 587 of the donors, 150 million to 200 million T cells yielded over 100 million unique TCR beta sequences and about 300 Gb of sequence data. Typing coverage varied by locus: roughly 629-630 donors for A, B, C, DRB1 and DQB1; some 520 for DQA1; nearly 610 for DPA1; approximately 470 for DPB1. The study aimed to test whether signatures of past pathogen exposure could be identified by cataloging public T cell receptors. All discovery cohort repertoires had been generated on a single sequencing platform. Across around 400 genotyped donors of the cohort, an average of roughly 200,000 unique TCR beta nucleotide sequences per donor were sequenced, and approximately 19% of those sequences were non-productive. In the later analysis, no new phenotypic data were used to find candidate immune exposures; instead, reliance was placed on TCR beta sequences and their occurrence across donors. An early release that covered roughly 600 HLA-typed donors contained approximately 300 gigabases of sequencing data and 85 million to 100 million unique TCR sequences. High-throughput TCR immunosequencing, statistical association of individual TCRs with disease status, and machine learning were combined to predict cytomegalovirus infection status. A later analysis re-analyzed previously published TCR beta repertoires from 666 donors and added high-resolution HLA genotyping to study TCR occurrence patterns. The study used immunosequencing to profile the T cell repertoires of some 600 subjects and linked those repertoires to cytomegalovirus serostatus. HLA typing included class I and class II loci at four-digit resolution. Donor age, sex, ethnicity and CMV serostatus were compiled together with the repertoire data. Among the roughly 400 genotyped donors, under 90% belonged to the genetic ancestry cluster associated with self-reported Caucasian donors. Besides the first cohort of 500 to 700 subjects, a separate validation cohort made up of 90 to 150 different subjects was used. Roughly five DR-DQ haplotypes were handled as single units for association and clustering, since linkage in the cohort was strong. In a later genetic analysis, genome-wide SNP genotypes for about three fifths of the roughly 670 donors were used, and that subset was treated as a discovery cohort. An earlier analysis of 587 of the donors used high-throughput TCR beta sequencing to judge whether each TCR beta V gene segment behaved as functional or pseudogenic. General conclusions and limits of the study: The study listed 150 to 200 TCR beta chains as associated with cytomegalovirus. Roughly uniform sequencing depth across donors was assumed in presence/absence analyses, although this assumption may not hold. The classifier was reported to diagnose cytomegalovirus status with high specificity and sensitivity in both the original and validation cohorts. Compared with equally common non-associated chains, HLA-associated TCR beta chains in a later analysis were more clonally expanded and had lower generation probabilities. While some public TCRs were present in many individuals, most TCR sequences turned up only very rarely across donors. In a later genetic analysis, a missense DCLRE1C variant was associated with V-gene and J-gene trimming of TCR beta chains, and the association was replicated in an independent cohort. A further reported finding was that TCR beta sequences accurately predicted the HLA-A and HLA-B alleles for most subjects in the first cohort. According to a later analysis, parvovirus B19, influenza, CMV and Epstein-Barr virus appeared linked to several top co-occurrence clusters. In an earlier analysis of 587 of the donors, most TCR beta V segments were observed in productive rearrangements about 87% or about 30% of the time, broadly matching IMGT annotations. When HLA alleles, especially DR and DQ, strongly co-occurred, attributing TCR associations to individual alleles was difficult. Linkage disequilibrium might explain the correlated functional status among segregating V segments, but an unknown experimental factor could not be ruled out. A later genetic analysis reported fewer N-insertions in productive TCRs among donors in an Asian-associated ancestry cluster than the roughly 700-donor mean. CMV serostatus was the only immune exposure information available for the cohort. A few of the identified cytomegalovirus-associated TCR beta chains were confirmed in vitro to be specific for cytomegalovirus antigens. A cluster of highly shared sequence variants was judged likely to be a technical artifact of the sequencing pipeline. HLA typing was unavailable for some donors at each locus, so association tests used only the typed subset. Only TCR beta chains were sequenced in this cohort, and the absence of alpha or paired-chain data limited detectable features. In a later analysis, the rate of TCR association differed among HLA loci, with DRB1 alleles having the most associated TCRs and HLA-C alleles having the fewest. Some IMGT-functional V segments, including TRBV6-2 and TRBV6-3, could not be distinguished by the 87-base-pair reads and were therefore excluded. A later analysis found that most CMV-associated TCR beta chains appeared HLA-restricted, with HLA associations seemingly driven largely by CMV exposure. At a false discovery rate of 0.05, a later analysis linked around 15,000 TCR beta sequences to specific HLA alleles. It was suggested by the authors that the approach could potentially be generalized to other disease states and immunological phenotypes. Over 15 rarely observed V segments, including chromosome 9 orphons, were excluded from the earlier analysis of several hundred of the donors because counts were too low.

The cohort was made up of about 670 healthy bone marrow donors. Cohort members were all nominally healthy when sampled, although unrecorded immune exposures were likely present. The donor tested CMV seronegative, placing the donor among the 350 to 400 seronegative members of the cohort. A peripheral blood sample was provided by each donor, and peripheral blood mononuclear cells were used for TCR beta sequencing. Genomic DNA extraction from the blood cell samples was performed with the Qiagen DNeasy Blood Extraction Kit. On this clone itself: The target of this receptor is not known. Base-call qualities are not available, and no considerably larger clone is one nucleotide away.

Library preparation was by the immunoSEQ multiplex PCR assay. A mixture of 60 forward primers for TCR Vbeta segments and 13 reverse primers for TCR Jbeta segments was used in the multiplex PCR. A multiplex PCR assay on genomic DNA amplified the CDR3 region of rearranged TCR beta genes. On the Illumina HiSeq System, the amplified TCR beta libraries were sequenced as 87-base-pair reads. The authors' analysis ran thus. A later analysis counted about 82 million unique TCR beta chains across the 670 or so repertoires, and some 11 million of these chains were shared by at least two donors. A nearest-neighbor algorithm error-corrected the raw reads and collapsed the reads into unique sequences, merging closely related sequences to remove PCR and sequencing errors. V, D and J gene segments were assigned by aligning CDR3 sequences to IMGT reference sequences. For a sequence to be retained, a match of at least six nucleotides was required to both a V gene segment and a J gene segment. A rearrangement counted as productive if the CDR3 had no stop codons and remained in frame with V and J, and every other rearrangement counted as non-productive. CDR3 was defined by IMGT convention, running from the second conserved V-encoded cysteine to the conserved J-encoded phenylalanine. Sequences without an unambiguous match to a single V gene segment were excluded from the earlier analysis of several hundred of the donors. In an earlier analysis of a few hundred of the donors, V segments were called functional above 56.7% productive rearrangements and were called segregating when the between-donor standard deviation exceeded 5%. A statistical classification framework was built for diagnosing cytomegalovirus status from the catalog of TCR beta chain sequences. A later analysis assigned V and J genes by comparing TCR nucleotide sequences with IMGT/GENE-DB human TR gene sequences. Using the TCRdist pipeline, a later analysis assigned CDR3 sequences along with most-parsimonious VDJ recombination scenarios. In a later analysis, each TCR beta chain was defined by its CDR3 amino acid sequence together with its V-gene family, and reads without a unique V-gene family were excluded. A later analysis removed roughly 590 highly shared, low-generation-probability nucleotide sequences to deal with suspected cross-contamination and a sequencing artifact. For each public chain, a later analysis derived a clonal expansion index from normalized ranks of inferred template counts within each repertoire. In a later analysis, generation probabilities were computed with a VDJ recombination model fitted to out-of-frame rearrangements, and the resulting probabilities were checked against IGoR. Hypergeometric tests were used in a later analysis to score TCR-TCR, TCR-HLA and TCR-CMV co-occurrence, with a repertoire-size bias correction applied to the TCR pairs. To estimate false discovery rates, a later analysis permuted the HLA or CMV assignments 20 times. In a later analysis, co-occurring TCRs were grouped with DBSCAN, and TCRdist sequence similarity was added when clustering was performed within HLA-allele-positive subsets. Repertoires with fewer than 30,000 or more than 120,000 public chains, plus five repertoires with anomalous nucleotide sharing, were excluded from co-occurrence clustering. The clones in this table, taken by TCRdb from immuneACCESS, are in-frame only. Not every clone is retained; where verified, under half of the shortfall comes from an unresolved V gene, and the cause of the rest is unknown. That table supplies the V and J calls and clone size; D and trimming were determined from the DNA. The sample records around 180,000 clones, approximately 71% of which are singletons. About 1.4% of the sample comes from the top ten.

Inclusive of the bounding cysteine and phenylalanine, the CDR3 is 18 residues long. Only CDR3 DNA remains: 54 bases, in frame from the first base. This receptor chain uses TRBV21-1 and TRBJ1-1; the D call in the table, TRBD1, was not verified against the DNA. TRBV21-1 represents a pseudogene. Input material: PBMCs. The clonotype comes from a girl under 18 in good health and CMV-seronegative. The sequenced DNA: TGTGCCAGCAGCGGACACCTGACCGGCCCATGCAGGTTGGCTGAAGCTTTCTTT. Translated, this gives CASSGHLTGPCRLAEAFF.